A selection of T cell receptor beta chains follows, all from one sample in a study of regulatory T cells in long-lasting Graves disease. TCRdb re-analysed the multiplex PCR reads in MiXCR, keeping a single row per CDR3 protein. This sample carries fewer than 450,000 distinct CDR3 sequences, around 20% of them seen once, and the ten largest clones take about a fifth. Source: peripheral blood mononuclear cells (PBMCs), taken when the disease was refractory, from a patient treated with antithyroid drugs. These receptors were taken from a female donor with Graves disease. CDR3s include the opening cysteine and the closing phenylalanine or tryptophan. The order of the fields is clone size, D gene, V gene, J gene, CDR3 DNA, CDR3 protein. The D gene is left open where the match is weak. Expanded clones get a size class; other rows say once, few or many, or leave the size out.

>NA|NA|TRBV4-2|TRBJ2-2
TGTGCCAGCAGCTTTGACTCCGCCGGGGAGCTGTTTTTT
CASSFDSAGELFF
>many|TRBD1|TRBV6-1|TRBJ1-1
TGTGCCAGCAGTGAACCCGGGACAGGGCTCACTGAAGCTTTCTTT
CASSEPGTGLTEAFF
>many|NA|TRBV5-1|TRBJ1-2
TGCGCCAGCAGCTTGGGTGACGGAACTTCCCCACTCGTGGATGGCTACACCTTC
CASSLGDGTSPLVDGYTF
>NA|TRBD1|TRBV5-5|TRBJ2-7
TGTGCCAGCAGCACCCTGGGACAGAGCTACGAGCAGTACTTC
CASSTLGQSYEQYF
>NA|NA|TRBV3-1|TRBJ2-2
TGTGCCAGCAGCCAAGGTTACCGCGGGGAGCTGTTTTTT
CASSQGYRGELFF
>many|TRBD1|TRBV11-2|TRBJ1-1
TGTGCCAGCAGCCGGACAGGGGGCGCGAGGAACACTGAAGCTTTCTTT
CASSRTGGARNTEAFF
>NA|NA|TRBV27|TRBJ2-2
TGTGCCAGCAGTTTAGTCTGGAACACCGGGGAGCTGTTTTTT
CASSLVWNTGELFF
>many|TRBD2|TRBV29-1|TRBJ2-7
TGCAGCGTTAACAGCAGGACTAGCGGGAGGGGGACCTACGAGCAGTACTTC
CSVNSRTSGRGTYEQYF
>many|NA|TRBV7-3|TRBJ2-5
TGTGCCAGCAGCTCACGCGGGTCCGGCCAAGAGACCCAGTACTTC
CASSSRGSGQETQYF
>few|NA|TRBV20-1|TRBJ2-5
TGCAGTGCTATAAGGGGGAAAGAGACCCAGTACTTC
CSAIRGKETQYF
>NA|TRBD2|TRBV5-1|TRBJ2-7
TGCGCCAGCAGCCCCGGACTAGCGGGATCAAGCTCCTACGAGCAGTACTTC
CASSPGLAGSSSYEQYF
>NA|TRBD1|TRBV7-2|TRBJ1-6
TGTGCCAGCAGCTTGGCAACAGGGGGCGCGGGGTCACCCCTCCACTTT
CASSLATGGAGSPLHF
>many|NA|TRBV7-9|TRBJ2-5
TGTGCCAGCACGGGCGGTGGAGTCGCACAAGAGACCCAGTACTTC
CASTGGGVAQETQYF
>few|TRBD1|TRBV7-9|TRBJ2-2
TGTGCCAGCAGCTCTCCGGGACAGGCCCTCCTAAACACCGGGGAGCTGTTTTTT
CASSSPGQALLNTGELFF
>few|NA|TRBV7-2|TRBJ1-1
TGTGCCAGCAGCTATGGGACGGTTACTGAAGCTTTCTTT
CASSYGTVTEAFF
>many|TRBD1|TRBV9|TRBJ1-4
TGTGCCAGCAGCCCATCGGGACAGGGGGGAAAGGGTGAAAAACTGTTTTTT
CASSPSGQGGKGEKLFF
>many|NA|TRBV5-1|TRBJ2-7
TGCGCCAGCAGCGACGGCGATAGCTACGAGCAGTACTTC
CASSDGDSYEQYF
>once|TRBD1|TRBV6-2/TRBV6-3|TRBJ2-7
TGTGCCAGCAGCCCGGGGACAGGGGGATTCTACGAGCAGTACTTC
CASSPGTGGFYEQYF
>few|NA|TRBV9|TRBJ1-1
TGTGCCAGCAGCGCAGGCCCCTTGGGTGGCACTGAAGCTTTCTTT
CASSAGPLGGTEAFF
>few|NA|TRBV5-1|TRBJ1-6
TGCGCCAGCAGCTTGGGAGAGGGGAATTCACCCCTCCACTTT
CASSLGEGNSPLHF
>NA|NA|TRBV18|TRBJ1-3
TGTGCCAGCTCACCCGAGAACAGTCCCACCCACTCTGGAAACACCATATATTTT
CASSPENSPTHSGNTIYF
>NA|NA|TRBV5-1|TRBJ1-1
TGCGCCAGCAGCTTGGGGGGACGATTTGGGGACACTGAAGCTTTCTTT
CASSLGGRFGDTEAFF
>once|TRBD2|TRBV12-3/TRBV12-4|TRBJ2-5
TGTGCCAGCAGCTTAGCGGGAGCCGGGCAAGAGACCCAGTACTTC
CASSLAGAGQETQYF
>NA|NA|TRBV6-2/TRBV6-3|TRBJ2-3
TGTGCCAGCAGTCAGGGGAGGTGGTCGGATACGCAGTATTTT
CASSQGRWSDTQYF
>many|NA|TRBV28|TRBJ1-1
TGTGCCAGCAGTTTATTAGGGGCGCGCACTGAAGCTTTCTTT
CASSLLGARTEAFF
>NA|NA|TRBV30|TRBJ2-7
TGTGCCTGGAGCCCCTCTTCGCCCGAGCAGTACTTC
CAWSPSSPEQYF
>few|TRBD2|TRBV3-1|TRBJ2-7
TGTGCCAGCAGCCCATACCGGACTAGCGTCTACGAGCAGTACTTC
CASSPYRTSVYEQYF
>many|NA|TRBV2|TRBJ2-2
TGTGCCAGCAGTTCCCGAACCGGGGAGCTGTTTTTT
CASSSRTGELFF
>many|TRBD2|TRBV27|TRBJ2-7
TGTGCCAGCAGTCCCACGACTAGCGGGAGGCTCGAGCAGTACTTC
CASSPTTSGRLEQYF
>few|NA|TRBV12-3/TRBV12-4|TRBJ2-7
TGTGCCAGCAGCTTTGCTATGGGCCCGTACGAGCAGTACTTC
CASSFAMGPYEQYF
>many|NA|TRBV20-1|TRBJ2-7
TGCAGTGCTTCCGGGACACAGGGAGTTGAGCAGTACTTC
CSASGTQGVEQYF
>few|TRBD1|TRBV11-2|TRBJ1-1
TGTGCCAGCAGTTTGGGACAGGGGGGTTCGAATACTGAAGCTTTCTTT
CASSLGQGGSNTEAFF
>many|NA|TRBV20-1|TRBJ2-5
TGCAGCCACGGGACAAAAGAGACCCAGTACTTC
CSHGTKETQYF
>few|TRBD1|TRBV2|TRBJ1-1
TGTGCCAGGGGACAGGGGGCAGCTGAAGCTTTCTTT
CARGQGAAEAFF
>many|NA|TRBV12-3/TRBV12-4|TRBJ1-1
TGTGCCAGCAGTTTGTTAGGGCGAACTGAAGCTTTCTTT
CASSLLGRTEAFF
>many|TRBD1|TRBV7-9|TRBJ2-7
TGTGCCAGCAGCTCGACTCTTTCGACAGGGTCCTACGAGCAGTACTTC
CASSSTLSTGSYEQYF
>NA|NA|TRBV30|TRBJ1-2
TGTGCCTGGAGTGCTCTGAGGGGGGCAACCTATGGCTACACCTTC
CAWSALRGATYGYTF
>NA|NA|TRBV20-1|TRBJ1-5
TGCAGTGCTATGGTTGGGGTCGGACAGCCCCAGCATTTT
CSAMVGVGQPQHF
>NA|NA|TRBV20-1|TRBJ2-7
TGCAGTGCTAGAGAGGGTAGGGGCTACGATCAGTACTTC
CSAREGRGYDQYF
>NA|NA|TRBV6-6|TRBJ1-3
TGTGCCAGCAGTTACTCGCAACAGGAATTCGGAAACACCATATATTTT
CASSYSQQEFGNTIYF
>many|TRBD2|TRBV12-3/TRBV12-4|TRBJ2-2
TGTGCCAGCAGAAATCTGGGACTAGATGCCGGGGAGCTGTTTTTT
CASRNLGLDAGELFF
>NA|NA|TRBV7-2|TRBJ2-7
TGTGCCAGCAGCGCGGGACTGAACTCCTACGAGCAGTACTTC
CASSAGLNSYEQYF
>many|NA|TRBV29-1|TRBJ2-5
TGCAGCGTTGACAGGGGTGGGGAGACCCAGTACTTC
CSVDRGGETQYF
>many|NA|TRBV12-3/TRBV12-4|TRBJ1-5
TGTGCCAGCAGCTTAGGGGTTAGCAATCAGCCCCAGCATTTT
CASSLGVSNQPQHF
>NA|TRBD1|TRBV11-3|TRBJ2-5
TGTGCCAGCAGCCGACAGGGTGAAGAGACCCAGTACTTC
CASSRQGEETQYF
>many|TRBD2|TRBV7-2|TRBJ2-7
TGTGCCAGCAGCCGTAAGCGGGAGGTCGAGCAGTACTTC
CASSRKREVEQYF
>NA|NA|TRBV14|TRBJ2-7
TGTGCCAGCAGCCAAGAGGGACATTTTTACGAGCAGTACTTC
CASSQEGHFYEQYF
>many|TRBD1|TRBV2|TRBJ1-5
TGTGCCAGCACTTCGGGACAGGGTTATCAGCCCCAGCATTTT
CASTSGQGYQPQHF
>few|TRBD1|TRBV30|TRBJ1-5
TGTGCCTGGAGTAGACAGGGGATTCAGCCCCAGCATTTT
CAWSRQGIQPQHF
>few|NA|TRBV9|TRBJ2-7
TGTGCCAGCAGCGCAGGGACGTTGTCCTACGAGCAGTACTTC
CASSAGTLSYEQYF
>NA|NA|TRBV6-1|TRBJ2-1
TGTGCCAGCAGTAACGACAGGCTGGCGGGAAATGAGCAGTTCTTC
CASSNDRLAGNEQFF
>many|TRBD2|TRBV2|TRBJ2-2
TGTGCCAGCAGTGGGACTAGTTCGAACACCGGGGAGCTGTTTTTT
CASSGTSSNTGELFF
>many|NA|TRBV10-3|TRBJ2-7
TGTGCCATCAGTGAGTCGTCGTACGAGCAGTACTTC
CAISESSYEQYF
>few|NA|TRBV19|TRBJ2-7
TGTGCCAGTAGTATAGTCGAGGGGCCGACCTACGAGCAGTACTTC
CASSIVEGPTYEQYF
>few|NA|TRBV29-1|TRBJ2-7
TGCAGCGTTTACGGGGAGGGGGGAACCTACGAGCAGTACTTC
CSVYGEGGTYEQYF
>many|NA|TRBV27|TRBJ1-4
TGTGCCAGCAGTTTTGTCCTGGCAACTAATGAAAAACTGTTTTTT
CASSFVLATNEKLFF
>many|TRBD1|TRBV10-3|TRBJ1-6
TGTGCCATCAGTGAGTTCCCCGGGACAGCTAATTCACCCCTCCACTTT
CAISEFPGTANSPLHF